This T cell receptor beta chain was recorded in a study of blood T cells in healthy people across ages. Study observations and caveats: No one knew whether donors had CMV, which possibly confounded expanded clonotype changes.

Comments on this clonotype: The target antigen is unknown. A much more abundant neighbour one base away suggests this may be a read error.

Germline assignment: CDR1 SQVTM and CDR2 ANQGSEA. This CDR3 region has 11 residues. Primers used in a second PCR of roughly 7 to 11 cycles were a sample-barcoded 5' primer and a J-beta primer mix. TCRdb called the 5' RACE reads again in MiXCR, with one record for every CDR3 protein. The sample records about 750,000 distinct CDR3 sequences, approximately 53% being singletons. The sequencing sample was made of blood. The clonotype was recovered from a man older than 75 in good health. V usage is TRBV29-1 and J usage is TRBJ2-1; D is uncertain. The CDR3 DNA follows: TGCAGCGGTGAAGGCGTCAATGAGCAGTTCTTC. Residues: CSGEGVNEQFF.